This TCR beta chain was found in a study of blood T cell repertoires in COVID-19. About the study: Donors in the United States, Italy and Spain gave samples during acute or convalescent COVID-19. PBMCs, B-cell-depleted T cells, or T cells provided the cDNA or gDNA that made up the material.

TCRdb's copy holds only in-frame clones and misses some; the assay was immunoSEQ multiplex PCR. The sample gives over 70,000 clones, more than 70% of which show up once; just over 5% is in the top ten. V was clipped by 3 bases and J by 4 bases; unmatched bases: 8. CDR1 and CDR2 from the germline V gene are SGHRS and YFSETQ. This CDR3 is built from 15 residues. The clonotype originates from a man older than 75 with acute or convalescent COVID-19. Source material: peripheral blood. V and J are TRBV5-1 and TRBJ2-3; 7 nucleotides agree with TRBD1. CDR3 protein: CASSSRDSPPDTQYF. CDR3 sequence (DNA): TGCGCCAGCAGCTCAAGGGACAGCCCTCCAGATACGCAGTATTTT.